This is a list of T cell receptor beta chains from one sample in a study of brain T cells in children with intractable seizures. Sequenced by immunoSEQ multiplex PCR; TCRdb stores in-frame clones only, minus some. The sample has about 340,000 clones; nearly 95% are singletons. This material consisted of peripheral blood, taken approximately 5 months after surgery. These receptors all come from a boy in the first two years of life with tuberous sclerosis and intractable seizures. CDR3s include the opening cysteine and the closing phenylalanine or tryptophan. The D gene is left open where the match is weak. Clone size appears in some rows only: once, few, many, or a class for an expanded clone.

v_call	d_call	clone_size	j_call	cdr3_nt	cdr3_aa
TRBV5-6	NA	NA	TRBJ2-7	TGTGCCAGCAGCTTGTACGGATCCTACGAGCAGTACTTC	CASSLYGSYEQYF
TRBV2	NA	NA	TRBJ2-7	TGTGCCGCGAAAGACGGGTGGGGCCACGAGCAGTACTTC	CAAKDGWGHEQYF
TRBV10-3	NA	NA	TRBJ1-4	TGTGCCATCGGGCCGGGGTTCAGGGAAAAACTGTTTTTT	CAIGPGFREKLFF
TRBV7-3	NA	NA	TRBJ2-1	TGTGCCAGCAGTGTCCTTAGCTCCTACAATGAGCAGTTCTTC	CASSVLSSYNEQFF
TRBV7-9	NA	NA	TRBJ2-7	TGTGCCAGCAGCACAATGGTCAGGACCTACGAGCAGTACTTC	CASSTMVRTYEQYF
TRBV5-1	NA	NA	TRBJ1-2	TGCGCCAGCAGCTTGTCAGGGGAGTCTGATGGCTACACCTTC	CASSLSGESDGYTF
TRBV6-2/TRBV6-3	NA	NA	TRBJ2-5	TGTGCCAGCAGCCGAACGTGGTACCAAGAGACCCAGTACTTC	CASSRTWYQETQYF
TRBV7-9	NA	NA	TRBJ2-3	TGTGCCAGCAGCCCCGCTAGCACAGATACGCAGTATTTT	CASSPASTDTQYF
TRBV6-5	NA	NA	TRBJ1-4	TGTGCCAGCAGCTCAGACCGGGAAGAGAATGAAAAACTGTTTTTT	CASSSDREENEKLFF
TRBV4-1	TRBD1	NA	TRBJ1-2	TGCGCCAGCAGCCAAGTGGGAGACAGGGGCGACTATGGCTACACCTTC	CASSQVGDRGDYGYTF
TRBV28	TRBD1	NA	TRBJ1-4	TGTGCCAGCAGTGTGGCGAGGGACAGGAATGAAAAACTGTTTTTT	CASSVARDRNEKLFF
TRBV6-5	TRBD1	NA	TRBJ1-5	TGTGCCAGCAGAGGGACAGAAAATCAGCCCCAGCATTTT	CASRGTENQPQHF
TRBV30	TRBD2	NA	TRBJ2-7	TGTGCCCTTAGCGGGTACGGCTACGAGCAGTACTTC	CALSGYGYEQYF
TRBV30	NA	NA	TRBJ1-6	TGTGCCTTATGGCGGGGGGCAGGTAATTCACCCCTCCACTTT	CALWRGAGNSPLHF
TRBV3-1/TRBV3-2	NA	NA	TRBJ1-4	TGTGCCAGCAGCCAAATGACAGCTGTTAATGAAAAACTGTTTTTT	CASSQMTAVNEKLFF
TRBV14	NA	NA	TRBJ2-1	TGTGCCAGCAGTAGAAGCTGGGTAGATGAGCAGTTCTTC	CASSRSWVDEQFF
TRBV19	TRBD1	NA	TRBJ1-2	TGTGCCAGTACCAAGGGGAGGGGGACAGGGGGTAACTATGGCTACACCTTC	CASTKGRGTGGNYGYTF
TRBV28	NA	NA	TRBJ1-4	TGTGCCAGCAGTTTTCCTTCGAGGGCAGAAGAAAAACTGTTTTTT	CASSFPSRAEEKLFF
TRBV3-1/TRBV3-2	TRBD2	NA	TRBJ2-7	TGTGCCAGCAGCCGGACTAGCGGGGGGTATACATACTTC	CASSRTSGGYTYF
TRBV5-1	NA	NA	TRBJ2-5	TGCGCCAGCAGCCGCGTAAGGACAGCCGATCAAGAGACCCAGTACTTC	CASSRVRTADQETQYF
TRBV19	NA	NA	TRBJ2-5	TGTGCCAGTAGTATTCAAGAGACCCAGTACTTC	CASSIQETQYF
TRBV6-1	NA	NA	TRBJ1-2	TGTGCCAGCAGTGAAGACAGGGAGTATGGCTACACCTTC	CASSEDREYGYTF
TRBV6-5	NA	NA	TRBJ2-7	TGTGCCAGCAGTGACTCCCACTGGGGCAGCTACGAGCAGTACTTC	CASSDSHWGSYEQYF
TRBV25-1	NA	NA	TRBJ1-4	TGTGCCAGCAGTGAGTTCACAGGATCCACTAATGAAAAACTGTTTTTT	CASSEFTGSTNEKLFF
TRBV5-1	TRBD1	NA	TRBJ2-7	TGCGCCAGTTCTGACGACAGGGGTGAGCAGTACTTC	CASSDDRGEQYF
TRBV2	NA	NA	TRBJ2-5	TGTGCCAGCCTGGGGACGGAGGGACAAGAGACCCAGTACTTC	CASLGTEGQETQYF
TRBV29-1	TRBD1	NA	TRBJ2-7	TGCAGCGTTGAAGGGGGGACAGGGGGAGATTCCGAGCAGTACTTC	CSVEGGTGGDSEQYF
TRBV5-1	TRBD1	NA	TRBJ1-5	TGCGCCAGCAGCTTGGGGACCGGGACAGGGAATCAGCCCCAGCATTTT	CASSLGTGTGNQPQHF
TRBV6-5	NA	NA	TRBJ1-1	TGTGCCAGCTGCCGGTACTTGGGGGGTGAAGCTTTCTTT	CASCRYLGGEAFF
TRBV30	NA	NA	TRBJ1-2	TGTGCCTGGAGTGTACGAAGTTGGGGCTACACCTTC	CAWSVRSWGYTF
TRBV9	NA	NA	TRBJ1-2	TGTGCCAGCAGCCTCGCCAACTATGGCTACACCTTC	CASSLANYGYTF
TRBV30	NA	NA	TRBJ1-1	TGTGCCTGGAGTGTAGTGCAGCTGAACACTGAAGCTTTCTTT	CAWSVVQLNTEAFF
TRBV7-3	NA	once	TRBJ1-1	TGTGCCAGCAGCCTCAATAGCGGGCGGGAGGCTTTCTTT	CASSLNSGREAFF
TRBV28	NA	once	TRBJ1-4	TGTGCCAGCAGTTCGGGATCTGTTTATGAAAAACTGTTTTTT	CASSSGSVYEKLFF
TRBV19	TRBD2	NA	TRBJ2-1	TGTGCCAGTAGCCGGGCTAGCGGTTACAATGAGCAGTTCTTC	CASSRASGYNEQFF
TRBV15	NA	NA	TRBJ1-3	TGTGCCACCAGCAGAGCCGGGCTTGGAAACACCATATATTTT	CATSRAGLGNTIYF
TRBV7-9	NA	NA	TRBJ2-7	TGTGCCAGCAGCCCGGGGACCCAGAACGAGCAGTACTTC	CASSPGTQNEQYF
TRBV6-1	TRBD2	NA	TRBJ2-1	TGTGCCAGCAGTGGGTCGGCCGGGGGGGCCCACTACAATGAGCAGTTCTTC	CASSGSAGGAHYNEQFF
TRBV6-5	TRBD2	NA	TRBJ2-5	TGTGCCAGCAGGCGGGGGGGCCTAAAGACCCAGTACTTC	CASRRGGLKTQYF
TRBV9	NA	NA	TRBJ1-3	TGTGCCAGCGGGGGGGTCGGAAACACCATATATTTT	CASGGVGNTIYF
TRBV5-1	TRBD2	NA	TRBJ2-5	TGCGCCAGCAGCTTCATAGCGGGAACACCTGATCGAGAGACCCAGTACTTC	CASSFIAGTPDRETQYF
TRBV19	NA	NA	TRBJ2-3	TGTGCCAGTAGTGCCTCGACATTTTACCCTAGCACAGATACGCAGTATTTT	CASSASTFYPSTDTQYF
TRBV2	NA	NA	TRBJ1-1	TGTGCCAGCAGTGTCCAGGGATGGGTCACTGAAGCTTTCTTT	CASSVQGWVTEAFF
TRBV30	NA	NA	TRBJ2-5	TGTGCCTGGAGTGTTCGAAGGGTCCAAGAGACCCAGTACTTC	CAWSVRRVQETQYF
TRBV2	TRBD1	once	TRBJ2-5	TGTGCCAGCAGGGACAGGGGGCGCCGAAGGCAAGAGACCCAGTACTTC	CASRDRGRRRQETQYF
TRBV25-1	TRBD2	NA	TRBJ2-1	TGTGCCAGCAGTGGGCGGGGGTCCACTTACAATGAGCAGTTCTTC	CASSGRGSTYNEQFF
TRBV12-3/TRBV12-4	NA	NA	TRBJ2-1	TGTGCCAGCGGATACAATGAGCAGTTCTTC	CASGYNEQFF